This is a list of T cell receptor beta chains from one sample in a study of cytomegalovirus exposure and HLA in healthy donors. Here immunoSEQ multiplex PCR was the method, and the copy in TCRdb shows in-frame clones only, minus some. The table lists fewer than 200,000 clones, less than 85% of them singletons. The material sequenced was PBMCs. The receptors were sampled from a young man in good health and CMV-seropositive. CDR3s include the opening cysteine and the closing phenylalanine or tryptophan. A D gene is named only where the DNA matches it firmly. Some rows mark clone size as missing; the rest say once, few, many or name a class of expanded clone.

CDR3 DNA	CDR3 protein	clone size	D gene	V gene	J gene
TGTGCCAGCAGCCAAAACAGGCTCCAAGAGACCCAGTACTTC	CASSQNRLQETQYF	many	NA	TRBV4-2	TRBJ2-5
TGTGCCAGCAGTTACGGGACAGGGGGCCAGCCCCAGCATTTT	CASSYGTGGQPQHF	many	TRBD1	TRBV6-5	TRBJ1-5
TGTGCTACCAGCAGGGGGCGCGCGGATGGCTACACCTTC	CATSRGRADGYTF	NA	TRBD1	TRBV30	TRBJ1-2
TGTGCCAGCAGCTTAGTCGGTATCGGACACAACACCGGGGAGCTGTTTTTT	CASSLVGIGHNTGELFF	NA	NA	TRBV11-2	TRBJ2-2
TGCGCCAGCAGCTTGGAGTCAGGGATCGCCTACGAGCAGTACTTC	CASSLESGIAYEQYF	NA	NA	TRBV5-1	TRBJ2-7
TGTGCCAGCAGCTTAGGCGGGGAGTGGGAGACCCAGTACTTC	CASSLGGEWETQYF	NA	NA	TRBV7-2	TRBJ2-5
TGCAGCGTCGCTACTAGCTCCTACGAGCAGTACTTC	CSVATSSYEQYF	NA	NA	TRBV29-1	TRBJ2-7
TGTGCCAGCTCACCACATCCAAACTATGGCTACACCTTC	CASSPHPNYGYTF	NA	NA	TRBV18	TRBJ1-2
TGCGCCAGCAGCGACTCGGGGGTAGGAGGAAACACCATATATTTT	CASSDSGVGGNTIYF	many	NA	TRBV5-1	TRBJ1-3
TGTGCCAGCAGTTTCCCCCCTGGGTGGGGGCCCAGCACAGATACGCAGTATTTT	CASSFPPGWGPSTDTQYF	NA	NA	TRBV27	TRBJ2-3
TGTGCCAGCAGTTCCGGACAGGGTCGAAACTATGGCTACACCTTC	CASSSGQGRNYGYTF	NA	TRBD1	TRBV27	TRBJ1-2
TGTGCCAGCTCACCAATCCGGGGTCCGGGGGAAAAACTGTTTTTT	CASSPIRGPGEKLFF	NA	NA	TRBV18	TRBJ1-4
TGTGCCAGCAGCCCAGGTGGTTCCCTAAACTATGGCTACACCTTC	CASSPGGSLNYGYTF	NA	NA	TRBV7-9	TRBJ1-2
TGTGCCAGCAGCCTGGACAGGGGATATGGCTACACCTTC	CASSLDRGYGYTF	NA	TRBD1	TRBV6-5	TRBJ1-2
TGTGCCAGCAGCGTAGGGCTAGCGGGGGCCGAGTCCTACGAGCAGTACTTC	CASSVGLAGAESYEQYF	NA	TRBD2	TRBV9	TRBJ2-7
TGCAGCGTGGCCCTTGGTCCTTCTAGCTCCTACGAGCAGTACTTC	CSVALGPSSSYEQYF	NA	NA	TRBV29-1	TRBJ2-7
TGTGCCAGCAGCGCGCGGGGGGGCCCCTTCGCAGATACGCAGTATTTT	CASSARGGPFADTQYF	NA	TRBD2	TRBV7-2	TRBJ2-3
TGTGCCAGCAGCTTAAAGCCGGGACTAGCGGGAAACGAGCAGTACTTC	CASSLKPGLAGNEQYF	NA	TRBD2	TRBV7-2	TRBJ2-7
TGTGCCAGTAGTACCCCGAGGCATTATCCGGATGCAGATACGCAGTATTTT	CASSTPRHYPDADTQYF	NA	NA	TRBV19	TRBJ2-3
TGTGCCAGCAGCCAAGAAACCCAGGGAGGTTGGGCTTTCTTT	CASSQETQGGWAFF	NA	NA	TRBV4-2	TRBJ1-1
TGTGCCAGCTCACCATGGCTAGCGGGAGTGAACACCGGGGAGCTGTTTTTT	CASSPWLAGVNTGELFF	NA	TRBD2	TRBV18	TRBJ2-2
TGTGCCAGCAGACCTCATCAGCGACAGGGGCTCTATGGCTACACCTTC	CASRPHQRQGLYGYTF	NA	TRBD1	TRBV28	TRBJ1-2
TGTGCCAGCAGCCAGCTACAGGGACAGCCCCAAGAGACCCAGTACTTC	CASSQLQGQPQETQYF	NA	TRBD1	TRBV11-2	TRBJ2-5
TGTGCCAGCAGTCCAGGGGGCGGACACCAGCCCCAGCATTTT	CASSPGGGHQPQHF	NA	TRBD1	TRBV28	TRBJ1-5
TGCGCCAGCAGCCAAGAAAGCACCGGGACAGCCCCCGAGCAGTACTTC	CASSQESTGTAPEQYF	once	TRBD1	TRBV4-1	TRBJ2-7
TGTGCCAGCAGTCGTCACGGGAACACTGAAGCTTTCTTT	CASSRHGNTEAFF	NA	NA	TRBV28	TRBJ1-1
TGTGCCAGCACCTTGGGACAGGGCTACTATGGCTACACCTTC	CASTLGQGYYGYTF	once	TRBD1	TRBV6-1	TRBJ1-2
TGCAGCGTTGAAGGACAGGGCGAGTATGGCTACACCTTC	CSVEGQGEYGYTF	NA	TRBD1	TRBV29-1	TRBJ1-2
TGTGCCAGCAGGAGCGGGACTACAAAGAGGTTTAGCGAGCAGTACTTC	CASRSGTTKRFSEQYF	NA	TRBD2	TRBV27	TRBJ2-7
TGTGCCAGCAGTCTCCGGGATAATTACAATGAGCAGTTCTTC	CASSLRDNYNEQFF	NA	NA	TRBV6-5	TRBJ2-1
TGCGCCAGCAGCCAAGCGCGACCGTGGGCACAGGGGGTTTACGAGCAGTACTTC	CASSQARPWAQGVYEQYF	NA	TRBD1	TRBV4-1	TRBJ2-7
TGTGCCAGCAGACTAGCGGGATTTGGTTACAATGAGCAGTTCTTC	CASRLAGFGYNEQFF	NA	TRBD2	TRBV27	TRBJ2-1
TGTGCCAGCAGTCTCGACAGACAGGAGACCCAGTACTTC	CASSLDRQETQYF	NA	NA	TRBV6-1	TRBJ2-5
TGTGCCAGCAGAAACCGGGACAGAAGCACAGATACGCAGTATTTT	CASRNRDRSTDTQYF	NA	TRBD1	TRBV28	TRBJ2-3
TGTGCCAGCAGCCCCGGGACAGGGGGCTTTACTCCGAACGAGCAGTACTTC	CASSPGTGGFTPNEQYF	NA	TRBD1	TRBV7-9	TRBJ2-7
TGCGCCAGCAGCTACAGCGTTGGCGGGGGGGTCAATGAGCAGTTCTTC	CASSYSVGGGVNEQFF	NA	TRBD2	TRBV5-1	TRBJ2-1
TGTGCCAGCTCCCACAGGGGGCTCCCTGAAGCTTTCTTT	CASSHRGLPEAFF	NA	TRBD1	TRBV18	TRBJ1-1
TGTGCCAGCAGCGGCGCCGAGCTGGGCACAGATACGCAGTATTTT	CASSGAELGTDTQYF	NA	NA	TRBV9	TRBJ2-3
TGTGCCACCAAAGGGACTGGCCAGGGCAATCGCCCCCAGCATTTT	CATKGTGQGNRPQHF	NA	NA	TRBV15	TRBJ1-5
TGTGCCAGCAGTGCCCAAGACAGGGGCAATCAGCCCCAGCATTTT	CASSAQDRGNQPQHF	NA	TRBD1	TRBV6-6	TRBJ1-5
TGTGCCAGCAGTTCGCCCTGGGGCGCGGGAGGCCCTCCTAGCACAGATACGCAGTATTTT	CASSSPWGAGGPPSTDTQYF	NA	TRBD2	TRBV28	TRBJ2-3